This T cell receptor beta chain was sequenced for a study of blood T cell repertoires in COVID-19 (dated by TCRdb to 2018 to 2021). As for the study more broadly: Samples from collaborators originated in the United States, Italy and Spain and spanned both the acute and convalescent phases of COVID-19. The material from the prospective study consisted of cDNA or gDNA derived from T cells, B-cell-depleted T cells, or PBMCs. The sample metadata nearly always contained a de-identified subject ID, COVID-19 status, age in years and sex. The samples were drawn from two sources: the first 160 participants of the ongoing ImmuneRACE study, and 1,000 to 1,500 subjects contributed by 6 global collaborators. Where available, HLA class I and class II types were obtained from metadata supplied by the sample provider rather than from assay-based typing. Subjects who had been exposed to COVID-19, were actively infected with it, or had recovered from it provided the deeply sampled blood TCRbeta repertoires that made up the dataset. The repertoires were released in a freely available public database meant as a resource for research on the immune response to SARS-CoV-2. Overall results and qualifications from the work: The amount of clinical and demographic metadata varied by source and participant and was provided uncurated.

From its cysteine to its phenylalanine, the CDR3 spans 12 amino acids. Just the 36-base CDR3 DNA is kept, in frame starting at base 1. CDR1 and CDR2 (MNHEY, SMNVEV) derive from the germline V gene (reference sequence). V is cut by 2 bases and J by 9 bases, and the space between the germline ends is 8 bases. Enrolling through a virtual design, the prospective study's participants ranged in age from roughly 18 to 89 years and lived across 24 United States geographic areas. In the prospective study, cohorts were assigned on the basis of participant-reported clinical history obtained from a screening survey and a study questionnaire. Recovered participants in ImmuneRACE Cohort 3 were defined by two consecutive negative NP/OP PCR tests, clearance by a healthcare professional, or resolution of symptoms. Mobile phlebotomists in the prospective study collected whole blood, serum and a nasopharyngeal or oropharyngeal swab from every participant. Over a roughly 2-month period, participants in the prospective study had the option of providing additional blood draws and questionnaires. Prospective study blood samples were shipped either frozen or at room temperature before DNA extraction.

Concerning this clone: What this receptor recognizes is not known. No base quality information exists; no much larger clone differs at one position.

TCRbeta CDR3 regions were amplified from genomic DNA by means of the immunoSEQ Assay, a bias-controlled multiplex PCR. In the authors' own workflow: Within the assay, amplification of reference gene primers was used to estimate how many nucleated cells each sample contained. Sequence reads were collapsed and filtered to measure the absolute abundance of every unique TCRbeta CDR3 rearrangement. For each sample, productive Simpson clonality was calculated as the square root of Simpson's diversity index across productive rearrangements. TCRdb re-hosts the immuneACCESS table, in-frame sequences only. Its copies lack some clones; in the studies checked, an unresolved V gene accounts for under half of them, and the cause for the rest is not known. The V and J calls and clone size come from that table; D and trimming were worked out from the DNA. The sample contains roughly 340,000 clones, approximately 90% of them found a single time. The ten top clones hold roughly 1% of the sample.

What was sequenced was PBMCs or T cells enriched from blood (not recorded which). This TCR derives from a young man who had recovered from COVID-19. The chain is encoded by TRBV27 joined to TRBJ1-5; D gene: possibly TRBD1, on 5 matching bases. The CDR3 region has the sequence CASSLNGGPQHF. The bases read TGTGCCAGCAGTTTAAACGGGGGGCCCCAGCATTTT.